This passage covers 29 T cell receptor beta chains from one sample sequenced in a study of blood T cell repertoires in COVID-19. Repertoires were generated with immunoSEQ multiplex PCR, while TCRdb's copy carries only in-frame clones and drops some. The sample carries about 180,000 clones, approximately 85% recorded once. The specimen sequenced was peripheral blood. The origin of the receptors is a man aged 60 to 75 with acute or convalescent COVID-19.

The rearrangement joins TRBV28 to TRBJ2-7, with TRBD1 matching 8 bases. V lost 4 bases, J lost 1 base, and 6 bases stayed unmatched. CDR3 length: 15 residues. Germline V gene sequence: CDR1 MDHEN, CDR2 SYDVKM. For the CDR3, the DNA is TGTGCCAGCAGTTACCGGACAGGGAGGTCCTACGAGCAGTACTTC. It encodes CASSYRTGRSYEQYF.

The chain carries TRBV6-5 and TRBJ2-3, with TRBD1 matching over 10 bases. The CDR3 loop spans 15 amino acids. CDR1 MNHEY and CDR2 SVGAGI come from the germline V gene. V was clipped by 6 bases and J by 5 bases; unmatched bases: 8. The CDR3 sequence: CASRPRDRGGDTQYF. The CDR3 nucleotides are TGTGCCAGCAGACCACGGGACAGGGGTGGAGATACGCAGTATTTT.

CDR3 coding DNA: TGTGCCAGCAGAGTTGACAGGGGGCCCAACTATGGCTACACCTTC. It is translated as CASRVDRGPNYGYTF. The rearrangement joins TRBV6-4 to TRBJ1-2; 10 bases are shared with TRBD1. CDR1 is MRHNA and CDR2 is SNTAGT in the germline V gene. The CDR3 is 15 amino acids. J gave up 2 bases and V 6 bases, and 6 bases lay outside the gene matches.

The rearrangement joins TRBV9 to TRBJ2-7; D is possibly TRBD2 (5 bases). Germline CDR1 and CDR2: SGDLS and YYNGEE. The length of the CDR3 is 11 residues. Here the CDR3 reads CARGLTYEQYF. DNA for the CDR3: TGTGCTCGCGGGCTTACCTACGAGCAGTACTTC.

The chain recombines TRBV10-2 with TRBJ2-1; D unclear. CDR1 and CDR2 from the germline V gene are WSHSY and SAAADI. CDR3 length: 11 amino acids. V gave up 4 bases and J gave up 15 bases, with 13 bases separating them. CDR3 DNA: TGCGCCAGCAGTGGAGCTCAGGTTCGGTTCTTC. Translating gives CASSGAQVRFF.

This chain uses TRBV5-1 with TRBJ2-1; TRBD2 matches 7 bases. The V segment lost 7 bases and the J segment 7 bases; nucleotides outside the gene matches: 11. Germline assignment: CDR1 SGHRS and CDR2 YFSETQ. The CDR3 runs 14 residues. The CDR3, as DNA: TGCGCCAGCGGAGGACTAGGAAAGGGAAATGAGCAGTTCTTC. As protein: CASGGLGKGNEQFF.

V and J are TRBV12-3 or TRBV12-4 and TRBJ2-3; perhaps TRBD2 as D (5 bases). V was pared by 3 bases and J by 4 bases, with 8 bases between. The CDR3 sequence is 13 residues long. The CDR3 DNA follows: TGTGCCAGCAGTTTCGGAGGCGCAGATACGCAGTATTTT. Encoded protein: CASSFGGADTQYF.

The V and J genes are TRBV29-1 and TRBJ1-2; 8 bases map to TRBD1. V lost 4 bases, J lost 6 bases, and 4 bases stayed unmatched. CDR1 is SQVTM and CDR2 is ANQGSEA in the germline V gene. The CDR3 has 12 residues. DNA of the CDR3: TGCAGCGTTGCCCAGGGGGCGCATGGCTACACCTTC. Translation gives CSVAQGAHGYTF. The full variable domain, completed using reference TRBV29-1 and TRBJ1-2, is SAVISQKPSRDICQRGTSLTIQCQVDSQVTMMFWYRQQPGQSLTLIATANQGSEATYESGFVIDKFPISRPNLTFSTLTVSNMSPEDSSIYLCSVAQGAHGYTFGSGTRLTVV.

The chain links TRBV18 to TRBJ1-1; 7 nucleotides align to TRBD1. V shed 1 base, J shed 0 bases, and the junction held 2 bases outside the gene matches. The CDR3 has 15 amino acids. Germline values: CDR1 KGHSH, CDR2 LQKENI. The CDR3 DNA sequence: TGTGCCAGCTCACCACGGGACAGCATGAACACTGAAGCTTTCTTT. Its translation is CASSPRDSMNTEAFF.

This clone was observed once. This chain links TRBV30 with TRBJ2-5, with 9 bases matching TRBD1. This CDR3 has 15 amino acids. V trimming: 0 bases; J trimming: 2 bases; junction bases outside the gene matches: 4. Looked up from germline, CDR1 is GTSNPN and CDR2 is SVGIG (reference sequence). The CDR3 spells CAWSVYGQGQETQYF. The CDR3 DNA sequence: TGTGCCTGGAGTGTATATGGACAGGGGCAAGAGACCCAGTACTTC.

V usage is TRBV3-1 (or the pseudogene TRBV3-2) and J usage is TRBJ2-1; 8 bases line up with TRBD2. CDR1 LGHDT and CDR2 YNNKEL come from the germline V gene (reference sequence). There are 15 residues in the CDR3. V gave up 5 bases and J gave up 8 bases; unmatched junction bases: 11. As DNA, the CDR3 is TGTGCCAGCAGCTCCCAGCGGGAGAGGTTGGATGAGCAGTTCTTC. It yields the protein CASSSQRERLDEQFF.

This sequence joins TRBV19 and TRBJ2-1; the match to TRBD1 covers 9 bases. The CDR3 consists of 14 residues. Germline V gene sequence: CDR1 LNHDA, CDR2 SQIVND (reference sequence). V was clipped by 6 bases and J by 10 bases; unmatched bases: 10. CDR3 region: CASSAGTGSGEQFF. CDR3 DNA sequence: TGTGCCAGTAGCGCCGGGACAGGGTCAGGGGAGCAGTTCTTC.

This chain joins TRBV27 and TRBJ2-1; 9 nucleotides match TRBD1. CDR1 and CDR2 (germline): MNHEY, SMNVEV (reference sequence). The CDR3 runs 14 residues. Losses at the gene ends were 5 bases for V and 4 bases for J; bases not matched to a gene: 3. CDR3 loop: CASSIGQGYNEQFF. CDR3 DNA: TGTGCCAGCAGTATTGGACAGGGGTACAATGAGCAGTTCTTC.

This chain joins TRBV19 and TRBJ1-5; perhaps TRBD1 as D (5 bases). The germline V gene has CDR1 LNHDA and CDR2 SQIVND (reference sequence). The CDR3 spans 16 residues. Between the trimmed V and J ends, which lost 0 bases and 6 bases, there was a span of 15 bases. CDR3 in DNA: TGTGCCAGTAGTATAGATAATTCCGGGGGAAGTCAGCCCCAGCATTTT. Encoded protein: CASSIDNSGGSQPQHF.

The chain is built from TRBV27 and TRBJ1-2; D remains unclear. Germline CDR1 is MNHEY and CDR2 is SMNVEV (reference sequence). CDR3 size: 17 residues. Trimming pared 4 bases from V and 3 bases from J, leaving 21 bases between. The CDR3 DNA reads TGTGCCAGCAGTTCGATGGAGAATGGGTGGAACGACTATGGCTACACCTTC. Residues: CASSSMENGWNDYGYTF.

The gene calls are TRBV10-3 and TRBJ1-6; 8 bases align to TRBD1. With V trimmed by 6 bases and J by 5 bases, 3 bases remained unmatched. CDR3 length: 14 amino acids. Germline V CDR1 and CDR2: ENHRY, SYGVKD. The CDR3, as DNA: TGTGCCATCAGACCGGGACAGGATAATTCACCCCTCCACTTT. It is translated as CAIRPGQDNSPLHF.

Only a few counts were recorded for this clone. The V gene is TRBV5-8, the J gene TRBJ2-2, with D maybe TRBD2 (6 bases). The V gene lost 4 bases and the J gene lost 2 bases, with 15 bases spanning the gap. Germline V lookup: CDR1 SGHTS, CDR2 YDEGEE. CDR3 length: 16 residues. The CDR3: CASSPTRGTNTGELFF. CDR3 DNA sequence: TGTGCCAGCAGCCCGACACGGGGGACTAACACCGGGGAGCTGTTTTTT.

V gene TRBV7-2 combines with J gene TRBJ2-1, with 7 bases that match TRBD2. With V trimmed by 5 bases and J by 7 bases, 5 bases remained unmatched. The CDR3 contains 13 residues. Per germline, CDR1 SGHTA and CDR2 FQGNSA. For the CDR3, the DNA is TGTGCCAGCAGCCCGGGACTAATGAATGAGCAGTTCTTC. This gives the protein CASSPGLMNEQFF.

The V call is TRBV28, the J call TRBJ1-2, with TRBD1 matching over 10 bases. Trimming cost V 5 bases and J 5 bases; bases outside gene matches: 5. Germline loops: CDR1 MDHEN, CDR2 SYDVKM. This CDR3 region has 14 residues. CDR3 sequence reads: CASSRQGAGYGYTF. The CDR3 nucleotides read TGTGCCAGCAGTAGACAGGGGGCAGGGTATGGCTACACCTTC.

The V call is TRBV28, the J call TRBJ1-2; D not certain. Germline lookup yields CDR1 MDHEN and CDR2 SYDVKM. The CDR3 has 12 amino acids. The ends were cut back, 2 bases at V and 8 bases at J, with 9 bases in the middle. The CDR3 is CASSLGQRGYTF. The CDR3 DNA sequence: TGTGCCAGCAGTTTAGGGCAGCGGGGCTACACCTTC.

This clone was counted only a few times. The V gene is TRBV9, the J gene TRBJ2-2; 16 positions agree with TRBD2. The length of the CDR3 is 19 residues. The germline V gene encodes CDR1 SGDLS and CDR2 YYNGEE. Trimming cost V 3 bases and J 3 bases; bases outside gene matches: 8. The CDR3 loop is CASSARGTSGRADTGELFF. The DNA for the CDR3 is TGTGCCAGCAGCGCAAGAGGGACTAGCGGGAGGGCCGACACCGGGGAGCTGTTTTTT.

This sequence joins TRBV5-6 and TRBJ2-7; possible D gene TRBD1, 5 bases. The CDR3 is made up of 11 amino acids. Germline values: CDR1 SGHDT, CDR2 YYEEEE. V was pared by 7 bases and J by 4 bases, with 9 bases between. The CDR3 DNA follows: TGTGCCAGCGCTACAGGTTACGAGCAGTACTTC. Encoded protein: CASATGYEQYF.

Remarks on this clone: An end of the junction differs from the germline gene, which may be a read error. V usage is TRBV19 and J usage is TRBJ2-7; 7 bases match TRBD1. CDR3 length: 18 amino acids. Germline CDR1 reads LNHDA; CDR2 reads SQIVND (reference sequence). The CDR3 reads CAGSPNQLGQVYPYEQYF. CDR3 nucleotides: TGTGCCGGTAGTCCGAACCAACTCGGACAGGTATACCCCTACGAGCAGTACTTC.

The V call is TRBV30, the J call TRBJ2-2, with D possibly matching TRBD2 (5 bases). The germline gives CDR1 GTSNPN, CDR2 SVGIG (reference sequence). The CDR3 loop spans 13 amino acids. V shed 1 base and J shed 7 bases, with 10 bases lying between them. The CDR3, as DNA: TGTGCCTGGAGTGCGACTAACGGCGGGGAGCTGTTTTTT. Encoded protein: CAWSATNGGELFF.

This chain uses TRBV19 with TRBJ1-6; unclear D gene. Trimming removed 5 bases at V and 10 bases at J, with 12 bases between. The CDR3 has 13 residues. The germline V gene has CDR1 LNHDA and CDR2 SQIVND (reference sequence). Written as DNA, the CDR3 is TGTGCCAGTAGTCCTCAAAGGGAGTCACCCCTCCACTTT. Protein: CASSPQRESPLHF. The entire variable domain, with the rest obtained from reference TRBV19 and TRBJ1-6, is as follows: DGGITQSPKYLFRKEGQNVTLSCEQNLNHDAMYWYRQDPGQGLRLIYYSQIVNDFQKGDIAEGYSVSREKKESFPLTVTSAQKNPTAFYLCASSPQRESPLHFGNGTRLTVT.

J is TRBJ2-7 and V is TRBV21-1; TRBD2 is the table's D call and was not checked against the DNA. TRBV21-1 is listed as a pseudogene. The CDR3 runs to 15 residues. The CDR3 here is CASSKVIGRDHEQYF. The CDR3 nucleotides read TGTGCCAGCAGCAAAGTCATCGGGAGGGACCACGAGCAGTACTTC.

The sample holds a few counts of this clone. The genes are TRBV19 and TRBJ2-1, with 8 bases lining up with TRBD2. Germline-derived CDR1 and CDR2 are LNHDA and SQIVND (reference sequence). The length of the CDR3 is 14 residues. Trimming cost V 3 bases and J 10 bases; bases outside gene matches: 8. The CDR3 loop reads CASSMREARVEQFF. CDR3 coding DNA: TGTGCCAGTAGTATGCGGGAGGCTCGAGTGGAGCAGTTCTTC.

A few counts support this clone. The chain has TRBV7-9 and TRBJ1-5; tentatively, D is TRBD1 (5 bases). V was trimmed by 5 bases and J by 0 bases, leaving 17 bases between them. This CDR3 has 17 amino acids. Per germline, CDR1 SEHNR and CDR2 FQNEAQ (reference sequence). For the CDR3, the DNA is TGTGCCAGCAGCCCCAACTACGGGGGGAATAGCAATCAGCCCCAGCATTTT. This codes for CASSPNYGGNSNQPQHF.

The chain is built from TRBV7-2 and TRBJ2-3; 7 positions agree with TRBD1. This CDR3 has 16 residues. The germline gives CDR1 SGHTA, CDR2 FQGNSA. V shed 6 bases, J shed 2 bases, and the junction held 11 bases outside the gene matches. The CDR3 nucleotides are TGTGCCAGCAGTCGCACAGGGGTTACCATCACAGATACGCAGTATTTT. Translating it yields CASSRTGVTITDTQYF.